The 28 T cell receptor beta chains below come from one sample, sequenced in a study of blood T cell repertoires in COVID-19. This table comes from immunoSEQ multiplex PCR, and its TCRdb copy is limited to in-frame clones, with some not included. The sample lists under 250,000 clones, 75% to 85% seen once, with approximately 5.1% in the top ten. Input material: peripheral blood. The receptors derive from a man in his forties or fifties with COVID-19, enrolled during active disease.

The chain employs TRBV5-5 and TRBJ1-5, with D maybe TRBD1 (6 bases). The CDR3 has 16 amino acids. Looked up from germline, CDR1 is SGHKS and CDR2 is YYEKEE (reference sequence). V gave up 4 bases and J gave up 3 bases, with 17 bases separating them. The CDR3 protein is CASSPRQGSANQPQHF. CDR3 in DNA: TGTGCCAGCAGCCCGCGTCAGGGGAGCGCCAATCAGCCCCAGCATTTT.

The chain carries TRBV6-5 and TRBJ2-1; possibly TRBD2 for D (7 bases). The V end lost 0 bases, the J end lost 2 bases, and 11 bases lay between the germline ends. The CDR3 covers 16 residues. Looked up from germline, CDR1 is MNHEY and CDR2 is SVGAGI. This CDR3 is CASSYSGGGPYNEQFF. Written as DNA, the CDR3 is TGTGCCAGCAGTTACTCGGGGGGGGGCCCCTACAATGAGCAGTTCTTC.

In its sample, this clone was seen many times. This chain connects TRBV6-4 to TRBJ2-3, with D possibly TRBD2 on 7 matching bases. This CDR3 spans 14 amino acids. Germline CDR1 reads MRHNA; CDR2 reads SNTAGT. The V gene lost 2 bases and the J gene lost 5 bases, with 11 bases spanning the gap. CDR3 loop: CASSDGGAGDTQYF. As DNA, the CDR3 is TGTGCCAGCAGTGACGGGGGGGCCGGAGATACGCAGTATTTT.

This chain links TRBV4-1 with TRBJ2-2, with no clear D. V lost 0 bases and J lost 4, with 12 bases in between. The CDR3 has 16 residues. Germline values: CDR1 MGHRA, CDR2 YSYEKL. The CDR3 here is CASSQDVPSSTGELFF. CDR3 DNA sequence: TGCGCCAGCAGCCAAGATGTCCCCTCCTCCACCGGGGAGCTGTTTTTT.

The chain links TRBV7-2 to TRBJ1-2; 9 bases fit TRBD1. The CDR3 sequence is 15 residues long. The germline V gene has CDR1 SGHTA and CDR2 FQGNSA. After removal of 5 bases from V and 7 bases from J, the junction contained 11 bases not matched to a gene. The CDR3, as DNA: TGTGCCAGCAGCCAGGGACAGGGTATGGTCCTTGGCTACACCTTC. Translation gives CASSQGQGMVLGYTF. Together with reference TRBV7-2 and TRBJ1-2, the CDR3 gives the full variable domain: GAGVSQSPSNKVTEKGKDVELRCDPISGHTALYWYRQSLGQGLEFLIYFQGNSAPDKSGLPSDRFSAERTGGSVSTLTIQRTQQEDSAVYLCASSQGQGMVLGYTFGSGTRLTVV.

This clone was seen once. This chain links TRBV7-9 with TRBJ1-6; TRBD1 matches at 11 bases. The V segment lost 4 bases and the J segment 8 bases; nucleotides outside the gene matches: 4. Germline V gene lookup returns CDR1 SEHNR and CDR2 FQNEAQ (reference sequence). The length of the CDR3 is 15 residues. The CDR3 nucleotides are TGTGCCAGCAGCTCCTCGGGACAGGGGGATTCACCCCTCCACTTT. Translated: CASSSSGQGDSPLHF.

The chain is built from TRBV18 and TRBJ2-3; D call uncertain. CDR1 and CDR2 from the germline V gene are KGHSH and LQKENI. The CDR3 is 12 residues long. Deletions cut 3 bases from V and 8 bases from J, with 9 bases between. DNA for the CDR3: TGTGCCAGCTCACCCAGCGAAGGTACGCAGTATTTT. Translation gives CASSPSEGTQYF.

The V call is TRBV11-3, the J call TRBJ1-6; TRBD1 is a possible D gene (6 bases). Germline CDR1 SGHNT, CDR2 YENEEA. The CDR3 contains 14 residues. Trimming stripped 1 base from V and 6 bases from J, with 7 bases between. CDR3 sequence: CASSLGTANSPLHF. The CDR3 bases are TGTGCCAGCAGCTTAGGGACAGCTAATTCACCCCTCCACTTT.

The chain recombines TRBV7-9 with TRBJ2-3, with D possibly TRBD1 on 6 matching bases. From germline, CDR1 is SEHNR and CDR2 FQNEAQ (reference sequence). V was clipped by 4 bases and J by 2 bases, with 19 bases between them. This CDR3 is built from 17 residues. CDR3 sequence reads: CASSWAFTGSVTDTQYF. The CDR3 region has the DNA TGTGCCAGCAGCTGGGCCTTTACAGGGTCAGTCACAGATACGCAGTATTTT. Full variable domain (rest looked up from reference TRBV7-9 and TRBJ2-3): DTGVSQNPRHKITKRGQNVTFRCDPISEHNRLYWYRQTLGQGPEFLTYFQNEAQLEKSRLLSDRFSAERPKGSFSTLEIQRTEQGDSAMYLCASSWAFTGSVTDTQYFGPGTRLTVL.

This rearrangement joins TRBV13 to TRBJ1-1; 10 bases line up with TRBD1. The germline gives CDR1 PRHDT, CDR2 FYEKMQ (reference sequence). The V and J ends lost 4 bases and 4 bases, in that order; junction bases with no gene match: 6. The CDR3 contains 15 residues. The CDR3 nucleotides read TGTGCCAGCAGCTATGGACAGGGGGTTGGCACTGAAGCTTTCTTT. Its translation: CASSYGQGVGTEAFF. Full variable domain (remainder filled in from reference TRBV13 and TRBJ1-1): AAGVIQSPRHLIKEKRETATLKCYPIPRHDTVYWYQQGPGQDPQFLISFYEKMQSDKGSIPDRFSAQQFSDYHSELNMSSLELGDSALYFCASSYGQGVGTEAFFGQGTRLTVV.

The V gene is TRBV30, the J gene TRBJ2-1; possibly TRBD2 for D (6 bases). CDR1 and CDR2 (germline): GTSNPN, SVGIG (reference sequence). This CDR3 is built from 14 residues. Trimming took 3 bases from V and 3 from J, leaving 12 bases between them. This CDR3 reads CAWRPVAVYNEQFF. DNA for the CDR3: TGTGCCTGGAGACCCGTAGCGGTCTACAATGAGCAGTTCTTC. The full variable domain, in which reference TRBV30 and TRBJ2-1 provide the parts outside the CDR3, is SQTIHQWPATLVQPVGSPLSLECTVEGTSNPNLYWYRQAAGRGLQLLFYSVGIGQISSEVPQNLSASRPQDRQFILSSKKLLLSDSGFYLCAWRPVAVYNEQFFGPGTRLTVL.

This rearrangement joins TRBV6-5 to TRBJ2-1; 8 bases map to TRBD2. Trimming took 4 bases from V and 2 from J; bases not matched to a gene: 1. Germline V CDR1 and CDR2: MNHEY, SVGAGI. The CDR3 runs 14 residues. CDR3 amino acids: CASSWGLAYNEQFF. DNA for the CDR3: TGTGCCAGCAGTTGGGGACTAGCCTACAATGAGCAGTTCTTC.

The chain recombines TRBV7-2 with TRBJ2-1; perhaps TRBD1 as D (5 bases). Germline lookup yields CDR1 SGHTA and CDR2 FQGNSA. Trimming took off 6 bases at V and 10 bases at J, with 16 bases between the two ends. The CDR3 length is 13 residues. In DNA form, the CDR3 reads TGTGCCAGCAGAACGACAGAAGTGGGGGAGCAGTTCTTC. Translating gives CASRTTEVGEQFF.

This chain connects TRBV6-6 to TRBJ2-7; 9 nucleotides match TRBD1. CDR3 length: 15 residues. The ends lost 6 bases at V and 1 base at J; junction bases unmatched: 7. CDR1 is MNHNY and CDR2 is SVGAGI in the germline V gene (reference sequence). CDR3 DNA: TGTGCCAGCAGATCGGACAGGGGCAAATCCTACGAGCAGTACTTC. Translating gives CASRSDRGKSYEQYF.

The CDR3 protein is CASSAFDSEQFF. The CDR3, as DNA: TGTGCCAGCAGCGCCTTCGACAGCGAGCAGTTCTTC. The chain carries TRBV12-3 or TRBV12-4 and TRBJ2-1; TRBD1 is a possible D gene (5 bases). V was cut by 6 bases and J by 10 bases, with 13 bases left in between. This CDR3 is built from 12 residues.

This clone was counted once. The rearrangement joins TRBV4-2 to TRBJ2-5, with 12 positions matching TRBD2. V shed 3 bases and J 1 base; nucleotides not matched to a gene: 3. CDR1 is LGHNA and CDR2 is YNFKEQ in the germline V gene. This CDR3 has 16 residues. The CDR3 loop reads CASSHGLAGSQETQYF. CDR3 in DNA: TGTGCCAGCAGCCATGGACTAGCGGGGTCCCAAGAGACCCAGTACTTC.

This clone was seen a handful of times. The V gene is TRBV24-1, the J gene TRBJ2-2, with 8 bases aligning to TRBD1. With V trimmed by 3 bases and J by 5 bases, 7 bases remained unmatched. The CDR3 has 16 residues. CDR1 is KGHDR and CDR2 is SFDVKD in the germline V gene. The CDR3 sequence: CATSDIDRGETGELFF. In DNA form, the CDR3 reads TGTGCCACCAGTGATATCGACAGGGGAGAGACCGGGGAGCTGTTTTTT.

This clone was seen just once. The chain employs TRBV7-6 and TRBJ1-6, with TRBD1 matching over 7 bases. This CDR3 comprises 15 residues. The ends lost 8 bases at V and 8 bases at J; junction bases unmatched: 12. Germline V CDR1 and CDR2: SGHVS, FNYEAQ. The CDR3 sequence is CASAFGTGDYSPLHF. CDR3 nucleotides: TGTGCCAGCGCCTTCGGTACAGGGGATTATTCACCCCTCCACTTT.

The chain combines TRBV2 with TRBJ2-5; TRBD2 matches at 8 bases. Trimming cost V 0 bases and J 7 bases; bases outside gene matches: 7. The CDR3 has 15 residues. The germline V gene encodes CDR1 SNHLY and CDR2 FYNNEI. For the CDR3, the DNA is TGTGCCAGCAGTGAAGCGCTTGGTCTAGCGGGGACCCAGTACTTC. Translation gives CASSEALGLAGTQYF.

J is TRBJ2-7 and V is TRBV12-3 or TRBV12-4; 11 bases align to TRBD2. The CDR3 length is 13 residues. V was clipped by 8 bases and J by 6 bases; unmatched bases: 6. Here the CDR3 reads CASGSGGAAEQYF. The CDR3 coding sequence is TGTGCCAGCGGTAGCGGGGGGGCCGCCGAGCAGTACTTC.

The V call is TRBV28, the J call TRBJ1-2, with 8 bases matching TRBD1. The germline V gene has CDR1 MDHEN and CDR2 SYDVKM. The CDR3 runs to 13 residues. V was clipped by 6 bases and J by 3 bases; unmatched bases: 3. The CDR3 spells CASRQGGYYGYTF. CDR3 DNA sequence: TGTGCCAGCAGACAGGGGGGCTACTATGGCTACACCTTC.

The chain links TRBV4-1 to TRBJ1-1, with D perhaps matching TRBD1 (5 bases). Germline loops: CDR1 MGHRA, CDR2 YSYEKL. V shed 7 bases and J shed 5 bases, with 23 bases lying between them. The CDR3 covers 16 residues. As DNA, the CDR3 is TGCGCCAGCACCCCCTACAGTCCGGGGGTAAGGACTGAAGCTTTCTTT. Its protein is CASTPYSPGVRTEAFF.

The V and J genes are TRBV5-6 and TRBJ2-7, with 7 bases lining up with TRBD1. V was pared by 4 bases and J by 6 bases, with 7 bases of the junction left unmatched. CDR3 length equals 13 residues. From germline, CDR1 is SGHDT and CDR2 YYEEEE. CDR3 residues: CASSTRTGAEQYF. CDR3 DNA: TGTGCCAGCAGCACCAGAACAGGGGCCGAGCAGTACTTC.

The chain has TRBV5-1 and TRBJ1-2, with 7 bases lining up with TRBD1. Germline CDR1 SGHRS, CDR2 YFSETQ. The CDR3 is 14 residues long. J gave up 5 bases and V 0 bases, and 4 bases lay outside the gene matches. CDR3 bases: TGCGCCAGCAGCTTGGGAAGACAGGGTTATGGCTACACCTTC. This sequence encodes CASSLGRQGYGYTF.

The chain combines TRBV2 with TRBJ2-1, with TRBD2 matching over 10 bases. The junction had 4 bases not matched to a gene; V was cut back by 4 bases and J by 10 bases. The CDR3 totals 13 residues. CDR1 is SNHLY and CDR2 is FYNNEI in the germline V gene. CDR3 sequence (DNA): TGTGCCAGCAGTGGACCGACTAGCGGGGAGCAGTTCTTC. It encodes CASSGPTSGEQFF.

The V gene is TRBV11-2, the J gene TRBJ2-3; 7 bases are shared with TRBD1. Germline CDR1 and CDR2: SGHAT and FQNNGV. Trimming at V came to 5 bases and at J to 10 bases, leaving 12 bases not matched to a gene. The CDR3 is made up of 14 amino acids. CDR3 residues: CASSLDGQAASQYF. The CDR3 bases are TGTGCCAGCAGCCTCGATGGACAGGCCGCTTCGCAGTATTTT.

The chain links TRBV28 to TRBJ2-7; 9 bases map to TRBD2. V was clipped by 3 bases and J by 0 bases; unmatched bases: 3. This CDR3 is built from 15 residues. Germline CDR1 MDHEN, CDR2 SYDVKM. CDR3 nucleotides: TGTGCCAGCAGTTTGGAGCGGGGGGTCTCCTACGAGCAGTACTTC. Translating gives CASSLERGVSYEQYF.

CDR3 sequence reads: CASSKDGQPSPLHF. The DNA for the CDR3 is TGTGCCAGCAGCAAAGATGGACAGCCTTCACCCCTCCACTTT. The chain has TRBV21-1 and TRBJ1-6; the DNA was not compared with TRBD1, the D call given in the table. TRBV21-1 is a listed pseudogene. The CDR3 runs 14 residues.